The following is a T cell receptor beta chain sequence with its context. Its cognate antigen has yet to be identified. Qualities for individual bases were not recorded, and no much larger clone is one base off. RNA was extracted with the RNeasy kit and roughly 0.45 to 1 ug was reverse transcribed using random hexamers. The immunoSEQ multiplex PCR assay, covering 54 Vbeta and 13 Jbeta segments, was used to amplify TCR beta CDR3 regions. To correct PCR amplification bias, a synthetic template baseline was used for both primer optimization and computational correction. The paper's data handling went like this. Reads were annotated to V, D and J genes according to IMGT and were analyzed with immunoSEQ Analyzer, with only productive sequences retained. To calculate clonality, Shannon entropy was normalized by log2 of the number of productive unique sequences and then subtracted from one. For each patient and control, public and private clones were evaluated within the 100 most prevalent clones. Clones were defined as Susac-specific if absent from the healthy and MS cohorts, from around 1,000 published viral clones and from other ImmuneACCESS disease sequences. TCRdb reran the public reads through fastp at Q25 and MiXCR, keeping productive beta chains. Identical CDR3 proteins give one entry, which carries the most common genes and DNA. TCRdb's processing, not the study's, gives the V and J calls here. The sample table records roughly 180,000 distinct CDR3 sequences; less than 95% of these occur just once. The top ten clonotypes cover 0.1% of the sample.

At the junction V is shortened by 3 bases and J by 1 base, with 12 bases in between. The CDR3 sequence holds 15 residues, the cysteine and phenylalanine included. The CDR3 DNA has 45 bases and is translated from base 1. The germline V gene yields LGHNA for CDR1 and YSLEER for CDR2. The record originates from a study of CD8 T cells in Susac syndrome (dated by TCRdb to the late 2010s). Looking at the study overall: Whether CD8+ T cell activation and differentiation in Susac syndrome was antigen driven was tested using repertoire sequencing.

Beyond this particular receptor, the publication reports: The TCR sequencing and HLA analysis was acknowledged to have included a relatively small number of individuals.

High-throughput TCR beta sequencing profiled peripheral blood CD8+ and CD4+ T cells from healthy donors, Susac syndrome patients and multiple sclerosis patients. The healthy donors served as controls matched for age and sex. Bulk CD8+ and CD4+ T cells were purified by magnetic negative isolation, whereas CD8+ TEMRA cells were enriched by FACS. Blood was drawn into EDTA tubes, processed within 24 hours, and PBMCs were isolated by density gradient centrifugation. PBMCs intended for TCR sequencing were cryopreserved in liquid nitrogen and were subsequently thawed in a 37 degrees C water bath. A purity of at least 90% was achieved for sorted or isolated CD4+, CD8+ and CD8+ TEMRA cells.

The clonotype was recovered from a human donor in good health. Material: CD4+ T cells from PBMCs. The chain links TRBV4-3 with TRBJ1-1; a tentative D call is TRBD1 (6 bases match). The CDR3 corresponds to CASSQTGQKNTEAFF. The base sequence is TGCGCCAGCAGCCAGACGGGACAAAAGAACACTGAAGCTTTCTTT.